The rows below give T cell receptor beta chains drawn from one sample of a study of T cells expressing NK-cell markers. TCRdb reprocessed the 5' RACE reads and reports one entry per CDR3 protein, with no DNA. The table lists approximately 150,000 distinct CDR3 sequences. Sequencing input: blood T cells: a sorted CD56 or NKG2C T cell subset, CD4+ or CD8+ T cells, or bulk PBMC T cells (not recorded which). All receptors come from a man between 18 and 35 years old in good health. Each CDR3 is given with its conserved first and last residue. Each record gives: V gene, J gene, CDR3 protein.

v_call: TRBV3-1; j_call: TRBJ2-1; cdr3_aa: CASSFPGQDNEQFF
v_call: TRBV12-3/TRBV12-4; j_call: TRBJ1-3; cdr3_aa: CASELGNSGNTIYF
v_call: TRBV4-3; j_call: TRBJ2-7; cdr3_aa: CASSQRGAYEQYF
v_call: TRBV14; j_call: TRBJ2-1; cdr3_aa: CASSLNSLNVPARDEQFF
v_call: TRBV29-1; j_call: TRBJ2-1; cdr3_aa: CSVDSGVNEQFF
v_call: TRBV5-5; j_call: TRBJ2-1; cdr3_aa: CASDPPTSGMGNEQFF
v_call: TRBV5-1; j_call: TRBJ2-5; cdr3_aa: CASSYPEAGNQETQYF
v_call: TRBV28; j_call: TRBJ2-1; cdr3_aa: CASSLCGVCEQFF
v_call: TRBV4-3; j_call: TRBJ2-3; cdr3_aa: CASSQDATSSTDTQYF
v_call: TRBV5-1; j_call: TRBJ2-2; cdr3_aa: CASALAFQNTGELFF
v_call: TRBV15; j_call: TRBJ1-5; cdr3_aa: CATSRDYAERSNQPQHF
v_call: TRBV9; j_call: TRBJ2-7; cdr3_aa: CASSASGTGVDEQYF
v_call: TRBV6-1; j_call: TRBJ2-1; cdr3_aa: CASSRRLAGISEQFF
v_call: TRBV20-1; j_call: TRBJ2-1; cdr3_aa: CSARLLAGVVNEQFF